The 32 T cell receptor beta chains presented below share a single source sample, sequenced in a study of blood T cells in healthy people across ages. A sample-barcoded 5' primer and a J-beta primer mix were used in a second PCR of about 6 to 12 cycles. TCRdb reanalysed the 5' RACE reads using MiXCR and keeps one entry per CDR3 protein. The table has about 580,000 distinct CDR3 sequences, less than 60% seen once. The specimen was blood. The source is a man older than 75 in good health.

The chain employs TRBV6-2 or TRBV6-3 and TRBJ2-3; D is tentatively TRBD1 or TRBD2 (6 bases each). V lost 3 bases to trimming and J lost 6 bases, with 16 bases between them. The CDR3 contains 15 residues. Germline values: CDR1 MNHEY, CDR2 SVGEGT. The CDR3 coding sequence is TGTGCCAGCAGTTATTCCCCGGGGGCCGGTGATACGCAGTATTTT. Amino acids: CASSYSPGAGDTQYF.

The chain couples TRBV12-3 or TRBV12-4 to TRBJ2-6; D not certain. V lost 1 base and J lost 4, with 17 bases in between. This CDR3 is 18 amino acids long. The CDR3 sequence is CASSLVAAVNVGANVLTF. In nucleotides, the CDR3 is TGTGCCAGCAGTTTAGTGGCCGCCGTAAATGTGGGGGCCAACGTCCTGACTTTC.

Concerning this clonotype: At one end the junction does not follow the germline gene, possibly because of a read error. The chain joins TRBV6-5 to TRBJ1-1; D remains ambiguous. The germline gives CDR1 MNHEY, CDR2 SVGAGI. CDR3 size: 13 residues. DNA for the CDR3: TGTGCCTGCAGCCCCCGGAGGGACACTGAAGCTTTCTTT. Protein product: CACSPRRDTEAFF.

This chain uses TRBV6-5 with TRBJ1-5, with 8 bases matching TRBD1. CDR1 is MNHEY, CDR2 SVGAGI, per germline. J lost 4 bases, V lost 7 bases, and 9 bases had no gene match. This CDR3 has 15 residues. CDR3 nucleotide sequence: TGTGCCAGCAATCCCAGGGACAGGCCTAATCAGCCCCAGCATTTT. This translates into CASNPRDRPNQPQHF.

This clonotype appeared a few times. The chain employs TRBV6-1 and TRBJ2-5; TRBD1 matches at 8 bases. Germline lookup yields CDR1 MNHNS and CDR2 SASEGT. The CDR3 totals 15 residues. V lost 5 bases to trimming and J lost 5 bases; unmatched junction nucleotides: 10. The CDR3 here is CASSSGQGRRETQYF. In DNA form, the CDR3 reads TGTGCCAGCAGTTCCGGACAGGGCCGGCGGGAGACCCAGTACTTC.

This clonotype occurred many times. The CDR3 DNA reads as TGTGCCAGCAGTCGGAGGGAGAGCTACAATGAGCAGTTCTTC. Translation: CASSRRESYNEQFF. J is TRBJ2-1 and V is TRBV6-5; tentative D call: TRBD2 (6 bases). Trimming took off 5 bases at V and 3 bases at J, with 11 bases between the two ends. The V gene's germline CDR1 is MNHEY and CDR2 SVGAGI. The CDR3 is 14 amino acids.

This chain uses TRBV20-1 with TRBJ2-2; TRBD1 aligns across 7 bases. Germline V gives CDR1 DFQATT, CDR2 SNEGSKA (reference sequence). CDR3 length equals 16 residues. With V trimmed by 1 base and J by 2 bases, 7 bases remained unmatched. The DNA of the CDR3 is TGCAGTGCTAGAGCCTCGAGGGGGCCTAACACCGGGGAGCTGTTTTTT. Translated, it gives CSARASRGPNTGELFF.

The chain links TRBV7-9 to TRBJ1-1, with D unclear. Per germline, CDR1 SEHNR and CDR2 FQNEAQ (reference sequence). The CDR3 consists of 12 residues. V was pared by 5 bases and J by 5 bases, with 9 bases between. DNA of the CDR3: TGTGCCAGCAGCCACGTCGAGACTGAAGCTTTCTTT. Translation: CASSHVETEAFF.

This clonotype appeared a single time. The chain recombines TRBV7-2 with TRBJ2-3; D is possibly TRBD2 (7 bases). The CDR3 runs to 14 residues. V dropped 5 bases and J dropped 6 bases, with 15 bases sitting between them. Germline lookup yields CDR1 SGHTA and CDR2 FQGNSA. This CDR3 is CASSRGGVQDTQYF. The CDR3 coding sequence is TGTGCCAGCAGCCGCGGGGGCGTTCAGGATACGCAGTATTTT.

This sequence joins TRBV30 and TRBJ2-1; D uncertain. The J call may be mistaken, given a closer DNA end match to TRBJ2-7. CDR3 length equals 14 residues. Germline V CDR1 and CDR2: GTSNPN, SVGIG (reference sequence). In nucleotides, the CDR3 is TGTGCCTGGAGATCTACCCGTCATCAGAACGAGCAGTACTTC. It yields the protein CAWRSTRHQNEQYF.

This clonotype was observed many times. The chain links TRBV6-6 to TRBJ2-6; 8 bases map to TRBD1. Germline V lookup: CDR1 MNHNY, CDR2 SVGAGI (reference sequence). This CDR3 contains 15 residues. With V trimmed by 6 bases and J by 4 bases, 5 bases remained unmatched. CDR3 sequence reads: CASRETGAGANVLTF. For the CDR3, the DNA is TGTGCCAGCAGGGAGACAGGGGCCGGGGCCAACGTCCTGACTTTC.

This clonotype turned up a few times. The CDR3 DNA reads TGCAGTGCTCCTCGGGGAGGGGGCCCTCAAGAGACCCAGTACTTC. Amino acids: CSAPRGGGPQETQYF. The chain couples TRBV20-1 to TRBJ2-5; D may match TRBD1 or TRBD2 (7 bases each). With 5 bases removed from V and 2 bases from J, the gap between germline ends came to 18 bases. Germline V lookup: CDR1 DFQATT, CDR2 SNEGSKA (reference sequence). CDR3 size: 15 residues.

This clonotype was detected once. V is TRBV14 and J is TRBJ1-1; 10 bases match TRBD1. The CDR3 is 16 amino acids. In germline, CDR1 is SGHDN, CDR2 FVKESK. Trimming took 4 bases from V and 5 from J; bases not matched to a gene: 10. Here the CDR3 reads CASSLRTGGRRTEAFF. In DNA form, the CDR3 reads TGTGCCAGCAGCCTGCGGACAGGGGGTAGGCGGACTGAAGCTTTCTTT.

V gene TRBV7-2 combines with J gene TRBJ2-7; 7 nucleotides align to TRBD2. This CDR3 contains 13 residues. The J segment lost 6 bases and the V segment lost 5 bases, leaving 7 bases of the junction unmatched. From germline, CDR1 is SGHTA and CDR2 FQGNSA. Here the CDR3 DNA reads TGTGCCAGCAGCATCGGGACTACGGGCGAGCAGTACTTC. Residues: CASSIGTTGEQYF.

This chain links TRBV5-1 with TRBJ1-2; D not resolved. In germline, CDR1 is SGHRS, CDR2 YFSETQ. The CDR3 contains 15 residues. Trimming stripped 0 bases from V and 3 bases from J, with 12 bases between. The CDR3 nucleotides read TGCGCCAGCAGCTTGGAACCCCAGGTGGACTATGGCTACACCTTC. Amino acid sequence: CASSLEPQVDYGYTF.

This chain links TRBV20-1 with TRBJ2-1; D ambiguous. The CDR3 covers 12 residues. CDR1 and CDR2 (germline): DFQATT, SNEGSKA (reference sequence). The CDR3 sequence: CSARAENNEQFF. CDR3 nucleotides: TGCAGCGCCCGGGCGGAGAACAATGAGCAGTTCTTC.

The chain recombines TRBV14 with TRBJ2-4; 14 bases line up with TRBD2. CDR3 length: 16 amino acids. V shed 4 bases and J 7 bases; nucleotides not matched to a gene: 6. CDR1 and CDR2 from the germline V gene are SGHDN and FVKESK. CDR3 sequence: CASSRTSGRTFNIQYF. In nucleotides, the CDR3 is TGTGCCAGCAGCCGGACTAGCGGGAGGACATTCAACATTCAGTACTTC.

The rearrangement uses TRBV20-1 and TRBJ1-1; no reliable D call. V was shortened by 1 base and J by 5 bases, with 17 bases between the two germline ends. Per germline, CDR1 DFQATT and CDR2 SNEGSKA (reference sequence). The CDR3 runs 15 residues. This chain's CDR3 is CSARGTPISGTEAFF. CDR3 sequence (DNA): TGCAGTGCTAGAGGTACCCCTATTTCCGGGACTGAAGCTTTCTTT.

The CDR3 DNA follows: TGTGCCAGCAGTTACGGTTGGCGGATCTCTGGGGCCAACGTCCTGACTTTC. Translating it yields CASSYGWRISGANVLTF. This chain connects TRBV6-2 or TRBV6-3 to TRBJ2-6; D is ambiguous. Trimming removed 2 bases from V and 0 bases from J, with 11 bases in between. Germline lookup yields CDR1 MNHEY and CDR2 SVGEGT. The CDR3 runs 17 residues.

This rearrangement joins TRBV12-3 or TRBV12-4 to TRBJ2-7; maybe TRBD2 (5 bases). The CDR3 contains 15 residues. Trimming took 3 bases from V and 0 from J, leaving 12 bases between them. This CDR3 is CASSLPLTISYEQYF. CDR3 bases: TGTGCCAGCAGTTTGCCCTTGACTATCTCCTACGAGCAGTACTTC.

Many counts were recorded for this clonotype. The CDR3 reads CASSTRNEQFF. The CDR3 region has the DNA TGTGCCAGCAGTACCCGCAATGAGCAGTTCTTC. The chain is built from TRBV6-6 and TRBJ2-1; D is uncertain. CDR1 and CDR2 from the germline V gene are MNHNY and SVGAGI (reference sequence). This CDR3 region has 11 residues. Trimming shortened V by 5 bases and J by 6 bases, and 5 bases separated the two germline ends.

V gene TRBV2 combines with J gene TRBJ1-1, with 9 bases lining up with TRBD1. This CDR3 has 15 amino acids. V lost 7 bases to trimming and J lost 1 base; unmatched junction nucleotides: 7. The germline gives CDR1 SNHLY, CDR2 FYNNEI. CDR3 DNA: TGTGCCAGCAAGGGGGACAGGGTCGGGAACACTGAAGCTTTCTTT. This gives the protein CASKGDRVGNTEAFF.

CDR3 bases: TGTGCCACCGGAAAGACAGGGGGGGAATCTGGCTACACCTTC. Protein sequence: CATGKTGGESGYTF. The V call is TRBV25-1, the J call TRBJ1-2, with 9 bases that match TRBD1. The CDR3 consists of 14 residues. After removal of 10 bases from V and 7 bases from J, the junction contained 13 bases not matched to a gene. Germline V CDR1 and CDR2: MGHDK, SYGVNS.

The CDR3 DNA sequence: TGTGCCAGCAGCGTAGGGGGCTTTAACGGGGAGCAGTACTTC. Translated, it gives CASSVGGFNGEQYF. This chain joins TRBV9 and TRBJ2-7, with D possibly being TRBD1 (5 bases). The CDR3 runs 14 residues. V was shortened by 0 bases and J by 7 bases, with 14 bases between the two germline ends. Germline lookup yields CDR1 SGDLS and CDR2 YYNGEE.

The chain recombines TRBV10-3 with TRBJ1-5; TRBD1 agrees at 12 bases. The trim removed 6 bases at V and 4 bases at J, leaving 4 bases unmatched. Germline loops: CDR1 ENHRY, CDR2 SYGVKD. The CDR3 is 15 residues long. CDR3 loop: CAIRPGQGANQPQHF. The DNA of the CDR3 is TGTGCCATCAGGCCGGGACAGGGGGCGAATCAGCCCCAGCATTTT.

The chain couples TRBV21-1 to TRBJ2-7. TRBV21-1 is given as a pseudogene. The CDR3 totals 14 residues. This CDR3 reads CASSIETKPIEQYF. The CDR3 nucleotides are TGTGCCAGCAGCATAGAGACAAAACCTATTGAGCAGTACTTC.

This clonotype was seen only a few times. This chain links TRBV29-1 with TRBJ2-1; D is tentatively TRBD1 or TRBD2 (6 bases each). The germline V gene encodes CDR1 SQVTM and CDR2 ANQGSEA. This CDR3 has 14 residues. V lost 6 bases and J lost 0, with 12 bases in between. CDR3 protein: CSVTRGPSYNEQFF. As DNA, the CDR3 is TGCAGCGTCACCCGGGGGCCCTCCTACAATGAGCAGTTCTTC.

V and J are TRBV7-2 and TRBJ1-1; maybe TRBD1 (5 bases). There are 15 residues in the CDR3. V dropped 3 bases and J dropped 0 bases, with 11 bases sitting between them. CDR1 is SGHTA and CDR2 is FQGNSA in the germline V gene. CDR3 nucleotides: TGTGCCAGCAGCTTCCGGGACCGGATGAACACTGAAGCTTTCTTT. Translating gives CASSFRDRMNTEAFF. The variable domain in full, completed from reference TRBV7-2 and TRBJ1-1, reads GAGVSQSPSNKVTEKGKDVELRCDPISGHTALYWYRQSLGQGLEFLIYFQGNSAPDKSGLPSDRFSAERTGGSVSTLTIQRTQQEDSAVYLCASSFRDRMNTEAFFGQGTRLTVV.

The chain joins TRBV3-1 to TRBJ2-1; D unclear. V was trimmed by 4 bases and J by 5 bases, leaving 18 bases between them. Germline CDR1 and CDR2: LGHDT and YNNKEL (reference sequence). There are 16 residues in the CDR3. As DNA, the CDR3 is TGTGCCAGCAGCCCTATTCGGAAGCGCCTGAACAATGAGCAGTTCTTC. Translating gives CASSPIRKRLNNEQFF.

This chain connects TRBV6-5 to TRBJ2-3, with TRBD1 identical over 9 bases. The CDR3 length is 16 residues. Germline-derived CDR1 and CDR2 are MNHEY and SVGAGI. With 5 bases clipped from V and 4 bases from J, the junction kept 10 bases outside the gene matches. CDR3 region: CASSKGQGISADTQYF. CDR3 in DNA: TGTGCCAGCAGTAAGGGACAGGGCATTAGCGCAGATACGCAGTATTTT.

CDR3 amino acids: CASSPQGNSQPQHF. CDR3 bases: TGTGCCAGCAGTCCACAGGGAAACAGTCAGCCCCAGCATTTT. V gene TRBV6-2 or TRBV6-3 combines with J gene TRBJ1-5, with D maybe TRBD1 (6 bases). Deletions cut 5 bases from V and 6 bases from J, with 14 bases between. The CDR3 sequence is 14 residues long. Germline V lookup: CDR1 MNHEY, CDR2 SVGEGT.

J is TRBJ2-6 and V is TRBV12-3 or TRBV12-4; D might be TRBD1 (6 bases). V lost 6 bases and J 3 bases, leaving 12 bases between the germline ends. The CDR3 spans 15 residues. The CDR3, as DNA: TGTGCCAGCAGATCAGGGGCTAGTGGGGCCAACGTCCTGACTTTC. Its translation is CASRSGASGANVLTF.